The subject of this entry is one T cell receptor (beta chain). This clonotype was observed many times. The specificity of this receptor is unknown. No qualities accompany the bases; no much larger clone lies one base away. The germline V gene specifies MNHEY as CDR1 and SVGAGI as CDR2. From cysteine to phenylalanine, the CDR3 is 16 amino acids long. Only CDR3 DNA is held: 48 bases, read in frame from base 1. Germline trimming: 6 bases from V, 7 bases from J; junction bases outside gene matches: 15. This specimen comes from a study of human T cells and chemical hapten exposure (dated by TCRdb to about 2021). Background on the whole study: For sensitization, 2% DPC in acetone was applied to a roughly 2 cm by roughly 2 cm area of upper inner arm skin. Weekly therapeutic DPC doses were additionally applied to the scalp of patients throughout the roughly 25-week study period. Patch testing on the upper back used Finn chambers containing 0.01% DPC, with scoring done after 6 days according to International Contact Dermatitis Research Group standards. Most of the patients in the cohort were female, and the cohort covered alopecia areata with under or over 50% scalp involvement, alopecia totalis and alopecia universalis. Libraries were pooled for sequencing, and variation in per-sample TCR yields was attributed mainly to small differences in library volumes within the pool. The study tracked peripheral blood TCR repertoire changes in vivo during primary and secondary sensitization to the hapten diphenylcyclopropenone (DPC) in alopecia patients. Blood samples were taken from patients before sensitization (week 0) and then at 2, 6 and about 24 weeks after DPC sensitization. Around 29 alopecia patients provided blood for TCR sequencing at one to four time points (pre-sensitization, 2, 6 and 24 weeks).

Beyond this particular receptor, the publication reports: DPC sensitization did not change how many TCRs were above 1 in 1000 frequency, and no evidence was found of alterations in global repertoire structure. After repeated subsampling, changes were observed in the strength of the expansion versus patch-test correlation and in the threshold at which the correlation became significant. Compared with pre-sensitization or healthy control sets, expanded TCRs formed significantly more large CDR3 similarity clusters, which is consistent with antigen-driven responses. Because every patient had alopecia, a presumed autoimmune disease, the patients' immune response might differ from that of healthy individuals. Patch test score correlated positively with the number of PT1 expanded TCRs, reaching significance at thresholds 8, 16 and 32 but not at 4.

The meaning of the sample's time point label: patch test 1, 2 weeks after DPC sensitization. The meaning of the sample's treatment or condition label: therapeutic diphenylcyclopropenone sensitization with weekly scalp DPC. At every patch-test visit, the blood draw took place before the patch test was put on. Eligible patients were aged 18 to 70, diagnosed with alopecia, deemed suitable for DPC therapy, and excluded if pregnant. Total RNA was extracted from unfractionated whole blood that had been collected in Tempus Blood RNA tubes. The library was produced with RACE. The sequencing machine was a NextSeq 500. During library preparation, unique molecular identifiers were attached to individual cDNA molecules so that TCRs could be counted quantitatively and reproducibly. For every blood RNA sample, sequencing covered both the TCR alpha and TCR beta chains. On the study's bioinformatics: A median of about 87,000 TCRs per sample was observed, with a range of about 23,224 to 700,000. V, J and CDR3 annotation of the TCR reads was carried out using the Decombinator software suite. To make PS versus PT1 abundance plots, every sample was subsampled to the same number of TCRs (28,000). Expanded TCRs were defined as absent before sensitization and observed at least eight times at the 2-week time point. The raw public data were reprocessed by TCRdb itself: fastp quality trimming at Q25, MiXCR clonotype calling, in-frame beta chains only. Each CDR3 protein gets just one entry, which takes the most common genes and DNA from the rows behind it. TCRdb's processing, not the study's, gives the V and J calls here. The sample has approximately 350,000 distinct CDR3 sequences on record, approximately 6.9% of them singletons. The ten largest clones capture roughly 8% of the sample.

The sequence was obtained from a woman under 30 with alopecia areata. Some clones in this sample may be carry-over from other donors' samples. Recombination linked TRBV6-5 to TRBJ2-1, with 7 central nucleotides matching TRBD2. Sequencing used whole blood, obtained in connection with sensitization to the hapten diphenylcyclopropenone (DPC). The CDR3 has the sequence CASSSPSGGLWNEQFF. The bases read TGTGCCAGCAGCTCCCCATCGGGGGGACTGTGGAATGAGCAGTTCTTC.